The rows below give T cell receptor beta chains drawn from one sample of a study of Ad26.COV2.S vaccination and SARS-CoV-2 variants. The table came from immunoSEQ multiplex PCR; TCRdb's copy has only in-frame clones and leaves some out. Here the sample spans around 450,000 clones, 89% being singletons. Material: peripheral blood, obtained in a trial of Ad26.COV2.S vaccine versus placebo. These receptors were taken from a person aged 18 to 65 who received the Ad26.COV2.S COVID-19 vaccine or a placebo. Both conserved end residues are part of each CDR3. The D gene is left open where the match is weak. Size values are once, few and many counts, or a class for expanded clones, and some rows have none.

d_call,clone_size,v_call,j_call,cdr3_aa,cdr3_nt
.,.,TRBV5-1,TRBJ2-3,CASSHLDGRGTDTQYF,TGCGCCAGCAGCCACCTCGACGGTCGCGGCACAGATACGCAGTATTTT
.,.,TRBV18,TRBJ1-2,CASSLAEGAWDGYTF,TGTGCCAGCTCACTTGCCGAAGGCGCCTGGGATGGCTACACCTTC
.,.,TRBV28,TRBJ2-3,CASSLALAQATQYF,TGTGCCAGCAGTTTAGCTCTTGCGCAGGCTACGCAGTATTTT
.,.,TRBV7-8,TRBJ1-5,CASSLAGSRGSNQPQHF,TGTGCCAGCAGCTTAGCTGGGTCGCGGGGGAGCAATCAGCCCCAGCATTTT
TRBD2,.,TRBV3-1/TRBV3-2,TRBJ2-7,CASSHGRGGVKQYF,TGTGCCAGCAGCCACGGGCGGGGGGGTGTGAAGCAGTACTTC
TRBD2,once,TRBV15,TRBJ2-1,CATSRDRGLAGLDNEQFF,TGTGCCACCAGCAGAGATAGGGGACTAGCGGGTTTGGACAATGAGCAGTTCTTC
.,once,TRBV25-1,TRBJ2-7,CASSPGTIYEQYF,TGTGCCAGCAGCCCTGGGACAATCTACGAGCAGTACTTC
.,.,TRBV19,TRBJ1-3,CASSIFSSGAGNTIYF,TGTGCCAGTAGTATATTTAGTTCCGGGGCCGGAAACACCATATATTTT
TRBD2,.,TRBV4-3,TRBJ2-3,CASSPLAGGLHRAQYF,TGCGCCAGCAGCCCGTTAGCGGGAGGGCTTCATCGGGCGCAGTATTTT
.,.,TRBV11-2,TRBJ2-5,CASSLGFPSETQYF,TGTGCCAGCAGCTTAGGGTTCCCTTCGGAGACCCAGTACTTC
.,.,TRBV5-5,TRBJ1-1,CASPGTDLNTEAFF,TGTGCCAGCCCCGGGACCGATTTGAACACTGAAGCTTTCTTT
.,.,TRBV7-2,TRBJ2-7,CASSLGRGLSYEQYF,TGTGCCAGCAGCTTAGGGAGGGGACTCTCCTACGAGCAGTACTTC
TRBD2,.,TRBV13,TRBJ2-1,CASSSWTSGRVVFF,TGTGCCAGCAGCTCCTGGACTAGCGGGAGGGTCGTGTTCTTC
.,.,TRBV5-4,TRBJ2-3,CASSTPERGLSDTQYF,TGTGCCAGCAGCACCCCGGAGAGGGGTTTGTCGGATACGCAGTATTTT
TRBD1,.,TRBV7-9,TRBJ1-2,CASSLGQGAYGYTF,TGTGCCAGCAGCTTAGGGCAGGGGGCCTATGGCTACACCTTC
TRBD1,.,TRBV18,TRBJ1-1,CASSPRQGAGDTEAFF,TGTGCCAGCTCACCACGGCAGGGGGCAGGGGACACTGAAGCTTTCTTT
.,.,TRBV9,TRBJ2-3,CASSVAGAGTDTQYF,TGTGCCAGCAGCGTAGCCGGGGCTGGCACAGATACGCAGTATTTT
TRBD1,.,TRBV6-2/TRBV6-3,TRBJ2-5,CASSHPGTEETQYF,TGTGCCAGCAGCCATCCGGGGACAGAAGAGACCCAGTACTTC
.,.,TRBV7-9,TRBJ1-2,CASSLELVGYGYTF,TGTGCCAGCAGCTTAGAGCTGGTGGGCTATGGCTACACCTTC
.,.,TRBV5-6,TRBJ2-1,CASSLGRGFYNEQFF,TGTGCCAGCAGCCTCGGCAGGGGTTTCTACAATGAGCAGTTCTTC
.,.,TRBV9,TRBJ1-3,CASSVGSGLGNTIYF,TGTGCCAGCAGCGTAGGTTCGGGGCTTGGAAACACCATATATTTT
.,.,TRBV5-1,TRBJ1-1,CASSLRAGQGTEAFF,TGCGCCAGCAGCTTGCGGGCAGGGCAAGGCACTGAAGCTTTCTTT
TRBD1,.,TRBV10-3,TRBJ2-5,CAISTNRGETQYF,TGTGCCATCAGCACCAACAGGGGTGAGACCCAGTACTTC
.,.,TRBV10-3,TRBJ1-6,CAISVGPKDLNSPLHF,TGTGCCATCAGTGTCGGGCCTAAGGACCTAAATTCACCCCTCCACTTT
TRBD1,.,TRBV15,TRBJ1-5,CATSDYRPGQGTRPQHF,TGTGCCACCAGCGATTATCGACCGGGACAGGGGACGAGACCCCAGCATTTT
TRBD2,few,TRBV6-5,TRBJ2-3,CASSYGREPSTDTQYF,TGTGCCAGCAGTTACGGGCGGGAGCCTAGTACAGATACGCAGTATTTT
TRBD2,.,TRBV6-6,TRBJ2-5,CASSPGGQETQYF,TGTGCCAGCAGTCCGGGGGGGCAAGAGACCCAGTACTTC
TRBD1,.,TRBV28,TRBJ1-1,CASSPSRGWITEAFF,TGTGCCAGCAGTCCCTCCAGGGGGTGGATCACTGAAGCTTTCTTT
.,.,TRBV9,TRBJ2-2,CASSVGGGTGELFF,TGTGCCAGCAGCGTAGGGGGTGGGACCGGGGAGCTGTTTTTT
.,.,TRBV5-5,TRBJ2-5,CASSLPFLETQYF,TGTGCCAGCAGCTTGCCCTTTCTAGAGACCCAGTACTTC
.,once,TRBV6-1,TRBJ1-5,CASSEEVTYSNQPQHF,TGTGCCAGCAGTGAAGAGGTCACCTATAGCAATCAGCCCCAGCATTTT
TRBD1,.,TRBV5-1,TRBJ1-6,CASTKDREGSPLHF,TGCGCCAGCACCAAGGACAGGGAGGGTTCACCCCTCCACTTT
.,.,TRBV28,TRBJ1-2,CASSFAGDAYGYTF,TGTGCCAGCAGTTTCGCAGGGGACGCCTATGGCTACACCTTC
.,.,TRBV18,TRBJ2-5,CASSPDGQETQYF,TGTGCCAGCTCACCGGACGGACAAGAGACCCAGTACTTC
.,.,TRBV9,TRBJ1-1,CASSPFSIGAGAFF,TGTGCCAGCAGCCCCTTTAGTATTGGGGCCGGGGCTTTCTTT
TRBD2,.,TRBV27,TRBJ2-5,CASSLRTSGRQETQYF,TGTGCCAGCAGCCTAAGGACTAGCGGGAGGCAAGAGACCCAGTACTTC
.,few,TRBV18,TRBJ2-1,CASSPVAGDNEQFF,TGTGCCAGCTCACCAGTTGCAGGGGACAATGAGCAGTTCTTC